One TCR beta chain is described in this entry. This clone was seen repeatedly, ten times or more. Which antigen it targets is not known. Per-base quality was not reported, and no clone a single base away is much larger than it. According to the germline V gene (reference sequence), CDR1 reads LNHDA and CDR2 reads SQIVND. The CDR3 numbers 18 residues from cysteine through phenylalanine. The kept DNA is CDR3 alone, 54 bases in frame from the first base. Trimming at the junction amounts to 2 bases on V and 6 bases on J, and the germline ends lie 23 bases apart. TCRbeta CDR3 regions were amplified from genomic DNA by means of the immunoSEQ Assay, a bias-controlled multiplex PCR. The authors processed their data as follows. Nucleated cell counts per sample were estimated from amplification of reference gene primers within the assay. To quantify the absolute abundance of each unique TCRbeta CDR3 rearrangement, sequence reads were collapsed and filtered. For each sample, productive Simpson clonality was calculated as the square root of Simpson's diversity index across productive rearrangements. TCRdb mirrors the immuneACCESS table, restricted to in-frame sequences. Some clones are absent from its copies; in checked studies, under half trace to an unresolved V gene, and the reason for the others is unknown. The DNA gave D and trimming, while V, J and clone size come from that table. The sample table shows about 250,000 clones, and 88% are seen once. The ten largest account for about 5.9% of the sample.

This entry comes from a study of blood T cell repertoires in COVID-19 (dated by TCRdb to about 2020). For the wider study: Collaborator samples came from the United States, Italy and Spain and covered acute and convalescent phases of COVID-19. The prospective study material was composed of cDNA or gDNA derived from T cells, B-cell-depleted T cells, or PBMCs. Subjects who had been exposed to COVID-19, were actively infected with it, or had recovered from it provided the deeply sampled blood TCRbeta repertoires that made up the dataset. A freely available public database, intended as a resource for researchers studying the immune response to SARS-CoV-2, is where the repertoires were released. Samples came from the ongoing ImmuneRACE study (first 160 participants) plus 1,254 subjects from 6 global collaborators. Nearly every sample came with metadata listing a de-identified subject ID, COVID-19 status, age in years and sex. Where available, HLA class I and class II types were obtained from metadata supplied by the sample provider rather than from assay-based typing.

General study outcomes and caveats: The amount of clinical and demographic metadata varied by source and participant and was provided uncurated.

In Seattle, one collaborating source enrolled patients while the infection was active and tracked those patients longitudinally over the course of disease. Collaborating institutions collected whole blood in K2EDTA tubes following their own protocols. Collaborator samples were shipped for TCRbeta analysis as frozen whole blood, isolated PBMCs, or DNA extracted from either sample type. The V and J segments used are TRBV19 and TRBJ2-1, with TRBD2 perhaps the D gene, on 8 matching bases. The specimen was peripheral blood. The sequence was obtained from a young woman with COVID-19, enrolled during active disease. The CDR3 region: CASSIFQRGLRQGNEQFF. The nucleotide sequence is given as TGTGCCAGTAGTATATTTCAGCGGGGGCTGAGACAGGGCAATGAGCAGTTCTTC.